These 10 T cell receptor beta chains originate from one sample sequenced in a study of PD-L1 blockade in urothelial cancer (dated by TCRdb to about 2017). Sample time point, as interpreted from the label and publication: pretreatment peripheral blood. Library method: the immunoSEQ multiplex PCR assay. TCRdb stores this immuneACCESS table with in-frame sequences only. Part of the clones is absent; in the studies checked, under half of the shortfall reflects unresolved V genes, and no reason is known for the rest. The sample table contains tens of thousands of clones; only one count was recorded for 65% to 90% of them. The ten largest clones capture 15% to 19% of the sample. The sequenced sample was PBMCs, obtained around atezolizumab (anti-PD-L1) treatment. The receptors stem from a man in his 70s with urothelial cancer.

This chain connects TRBV28 to TRBJ2-3; 7 bases map to TRBD2. The CDR3 consists of 15 residues. Trimming took 5 bases from V and 0 from J; bases not matched to a gene: 5. Germline V gives CDR1 MDHEN, CDR2 SYDVKM. CDR3 in DNA: TGTGCCAGCAGTCCCCCGGGACTAAGCACAGATACGCAGTATTTT. Translating gives CASSPPGLSTDTQYF.

The chain combines TRBV19 with TRBJ2-5; 8 bases agree with TRBD1. J gave up 5 bases and V 0 bases, and 11 bases lay outside the gene matches. CDR1 is LNHDA, CDR2 SQIVND, per germline (reference sequence). CDR3 length: 17 amino acids. CDR3 sequence: CASSIDQGAGGRETQYF. In nucleotides, the CDR3 is TGTGCCAGTAGTATAGATCAAGGGGCAGGGGGCCGTGAGACCCAGTACTTC.

The V call is TRBV15, the J call TRBJ1-5; D remains ambiguous. CDR1 is LNHNV, CDR2 YYDKDF, per germline (reference sequence). The CDR3 runs to 12 residues. Trimming took 5 bases from V and 1 from J, leaving 3 bases between them. The CDR3 DNA reads as TGTGCCACCAGCCAGAGCAATCAGCCCCAGCATTTT. Its translation is CATSQSNQPQHF.

The genes are TRBV11-2 and TRBJ1-2; D unresolved. Germline lookup yields CDR1 SGHAT and CDR2 FQNNGV. CDR3 length equals 12 residues. The V end lost 7 bases, the J end lost 4 bases, and 10 bases lay between the germline ends. CDR3 bases: TGTGCCAGCACCTCGGGGAGCTATGGCTACACCTTC. Protein sequence: CASTSGSYGYTF.

V and J are TRBV6-1 and TRBJ1-1; D is unclear. Per the germline V gene, CDR1 is MNHNS and CDR2 is SASEGT. CDR3 length equals 14 residues. V shed 6 bases and J shed 1 base, with 12 bases lying between them. CDR3 in amino acids: CASSVFGENTEAFF. The CDR3 region has the DNA TGTGCCAGCAGCGTTTTCGGGGAGAACACTGAAGCTTTCTTT.

V and J are TRBV6-1 and TRBJ1-1; D is uncertain. Germline V gene lookup returns CDR1 MNHNS and CDR2 SASEGT. Trimming shortened V by 3 bases and J by 7 bases, and 3 bases separated the two germline ends. CDR3 size: 10 residues. The CDR3 coding sequence is TGTGCCAGCAGTGACTTTGAAGCTTTCTTT. It translates to CASSDFEAFF.

The chain recombines TRBV11-1 with TRBJ2-7, with D maybe TRBD2 (6 bases). The CDR3 contains 14 residues. Per germline, CDR1 SGHAT and CDR2 FQDESV (reference sequence). With 6 bases removed from V and 2 bases from J, the gap between germline ends came to 14 bases. In DNA form, the CDR3 reads TGTGCCAGCAGTCCCTACCCGGGGGCCTACGAGCAGTACTTC. The encoded protein is CASSPYPGAYEQYF.

The V and J genes are TRBV4-1 and TRBJ2-7, with TRBD1 as a possible D gene (5 bases). The CDR3 contains 15 residues. Germline CDR1 and CDR2: MGHRA and YSYEKL. Deletions cut 0 bases from V and 2 bases from J, with 11 bases between. The CDR3 reads CASSQDRSGPYEQYF. CDR3 nucleotide sequence: TGCGCCAGCAGCCAAGATAGGTCAGGGCCCTACGAGCAGTACTTC.

The chain has TRBV9 and TRBJ1-1; TRBD1 might be the D (5 bases). Germline assignment: CDR1 SGDLS and CDR2 YYNGEE. Trimming left V 3 bases short and J 0 bases short, with 6 bases between. The CDR3 sequence is 13 residues long. Here the CDR3 DNA reads TGTGCCAGCAGCGAGGGGCTGAACACTGAAGCTTTCTTT. This encodes CASSEGLNTEAFF.

The chain combines TRBV5-1 with TRBJ2-1; 13 bases align to TRBD2. CDR1 SGHRS and CDR2 YFSETQ come from the germline V gene. This CDR3 has 15 residues. The trim removed 4 bases at V and 9 bases at J, leaving 7 bases unmatched. Written as DNA, the CDR3 is TGCGCCAGCAGCCCAGGACTAGCGGGAGTGATTGAGCAGTTCTTC. Amino acid sequence: CASSPGLAGVIEQFF.